The 20 T cell receptor beta chains listed next were all sequenced from one sample in a study of shared clonotypes between healthy human individuals. The protocol was immunoSEQ multiplex PCR, while the TCRdb copy is restricted to in-frame clones and leaves out a portion. Of 1,500,000 or so clones in the sample, about 98.5% were seen once. The specimen was naive CD4+ T cells sorted from blood. Described subset: CD45RA+ positively selected. These receptors were taken from a man younger than 45 in good health.

V is TRBV2 and J is TRBJ1-2; no definite D call. Trimming stripped 3 bases from V and 8 bases from J, with 13 bases between. This CDR3 spans 13 amino acids. The germline V gene has CDR1 SNHLY and CDR2 FYNNEI. CDR3 protein: CASSDFGSGGYTF. CDR3 in DNA: TGTGCCAGCAGTGATTTTGGGTCGGGCGGCTACACCTTC. Looking up the rest from reference TRBV2 and TRBJ1-2 gives the full variable domain: EPEVTQTPSHQVTQMGQEVILRCVPISNHLYFYWYRQILGQKVEFLVSFYNNEISEKSEIFDDQFSVERPDGSNFTLKIRSTKLEDSAMYFCASSDFGSGGYTFGSGTRLTVV.

V usage is TRBV5-4 and J usage is TRBJ2-5; 7 bases agree with TRBD2. The V and J ends lost 4 bases and 4 bases, in that order; junction bases with no gene match: 7. Per the germline V gene, CDR1 is SGHNT and CDR2 is YYREEE (reference sequence). The CDR3 is 14 residues long. CDR3 nucleotides: TGTGCCAGCAGCGCCCCCGCTAGCGGAGAGACCCAGTACTTC. Its translation: CASSAPASGETQYF.

This chain links TRBV28 with TRBJ1-1, with no clear D. This CDR3 comprises 13 residues. Germline lookup yields CDR1 MDHEN and CDR2 SYDVKM. V was cut by 3 bases and J by 1 base, with 6 bases left in between. The CDR3, as DNA: TGTGCCAGCAGTTTGGGAAAGAACACTGAAGCTTTCTTT. It codes for CASSLGKNTEAFF.

The chain carries TRBV2 and TRBJ1-4; the D gene is possibly TRBD1 (6 bases). This CDR3 comprises 19 residues. With 6 bases removed from V and 3 bases from J, the gap between germline ends came to 26 bases. Germline CDR1 and CDR2: SNHLY and FYNNEI. This CDR3 reads CASRMTGGVGLGANEKLFF. CDR3 nucleotide sequence: TGTGCCAGCAGGATGACAGGTGGGGTAGGCCTTGGCGCTAATGAAAAACTGTTTTTT. Drawing the rest from reference TRBV2 and TRBJ1-4, the complete variable domain is EPEVTQTPSHQVTQMGQEVILRCVPISNHLYFYWYRQILGQKVEFLVSFYNNEISEKSEIFDDQFSVERPDGSNFTLKIRSTKLEDSAMYFCASRMTGGVGLGANEKLFFGSGTQLSVL.

This sequence joins TRBV7-3 and TRBJ1-1; D remains ambiguous. This CDR3 contains 14 residues. The germline gives CDR1 SGHTA, CDR2 FQGTGA. V dropped 2 bases and J dropped 1 base, with 8 bases sitting between them. As DNA, the CDR3 is TGTGCCAGCAGCTTACTGGGAACGAACACTGAAGCTTTCTTT. Translation gives CASSLLGTNTEAFF.

CDR3: CASSGTGAGYGYTF. The CDR3 nucleotides read TGTGCCAGCAGTGGAACAGGGGCCGGCTATGGCTACACCTTC. The V call is TRBV2, the J call TRBJ1-2; 7 bases are a match to TRBD1. V gave up 4 bases and J gave up 4 bases; unmatched junction bases: 6. The CDR3 covers 14 residues. The germline gives CDR1 SNHLY, CDR2 FYNNEI.

CDR3 sequence: CASSTLSEAFF. The CDR3 nucleotides are TGTGCCAGCAGTACCTTATCTGAAGCTTTCTTT. This chain connects TRBV6-5 to TRBJ1-1; no clear D. The germline gives CDR1 MNHEY, CDR2 SVGAGI. V lost 5 bases and J 6 bases, leaving 7 bases between the germline ends. This CDR3 spans 11 amino acids.

CDR3 sequence: CAWNRKTEGNYGYTF. The CDR3 DNA reads as TGTGCCTGGAATCGGAAAACTGAGGGTAACTATGGCTACACCTTC. The chain couples TRBV30 to TRBJ1-2; D is unresolved. The V end was cut by 4 bases, the J end by 1 base, with 16 bases between. The CDR3 is made up of 15 amino acids. In germline, CDR1 is GTSNPN, CDR2 SVGIG (reference sequence).

The chain uses TRBV18 and TRBJ2-1, with 14 bases fitting TRBD2. Trimming took 4 bases from V and 6 from J; bases not matched to a gene: 5. Germline CDR1 is KGHSH and CDR2 is LQKENI. This CDR3 region has 16 residues. As DNA, the CDR3 is TGTGCCAGCTCACTGGGACTAGCGGGAGAAGGCAATGAGCAGTTCTTC. Translated: CASSLGLAGEGNEQFF.

The chain employs TRBV7-9 and TRBJ2-5; D uncertain. CDR1 is SEHNR and CDR2 is FQNEAQ in the germline V gene (reference sequence). The CDR3 contains 13 residues. Trimming shortened V by 2 bases and J by 1 base, and 5 bases separated the two germline ends. The CDR3 DNA sequence: TGTGCCAGCAGCTTAACTGTCCAAGAGACCCAGTACTTC. Its protein is CASSLTVQETQYF.

The chain combines TRBV28 with TRBJ1-5, with a tentative D call TRBD1 (5 bases). The CDR3 is 14 amino acids. V lost 4 bases to trimming and J lost 5 bases, with 12 bases between them. The V gene's germline CDR1 is MDHEN and CDR2 SYDVKM. The CDR3 sequence is CASSSSGQHQPQHF. The CDR3 DNA follows: TGTGCCAGCAGTTCCTCAGGGCAACATCAGCCCCAGCATTTT.

J is TRBJ2-5 and V is TRBV9, with TRBD2 matching over 11 bases. Germline V gene lookup returns CDR1 SGDLS and CDR2 YYNGEE. The CDR3 is made up of 14 amino acids. The V and J ends lost 6 bases and 4 bases, in that order; junction bases with no gene match: 5. CDR3 loop: CASTLAGGPETQYF. In nucleotides, the CDR3 is TGTGCCAGCACGCTAGCGGGAGGACCAGAGACCCAGTACTTC.

The V gene is TRBV20-1, the J gene TRBJ2-1; D is ambiguous. The length of the CDR3 is 10 residues. Deletions cut 7 bases from V and 5 bases from J, with 6 bases between. Germline V gene sequence: CDR1 DFQATT, CDR2 SNEGSKA (reference sequence). The CDR3 region is CSGWNNEQFF. The CDR3 DNA reads TGCAGTGGCTGGAACAATGAGCAGTTCTTC.

The chain is built from TRBV18 and TRBJ2-5; a weak D match, TRBD2 (7 bases). Trimming removed 3 bases from V and 4 bases from J, with 15 bases in between. The CDR3 totals 15 residues. The germline V gene encodes CDR1 KGHSH and CDR2 LQKENI. The CDR3 DNA reads TGTGCCAGCTCACCCCTGCCCGCGGGGGCAGAGACCCAGTACTTC. It yields the protein CASSPLPAGAETQYF. The variable domain in full, completed from reference TRBV18 and TRBJ2-5, reads NAGVMQNPRHLVRRRGQEARLRCSPMKGHSHVYWYRQLPEEGLKFMVYLQKENIIDESGMPKERFSAEFPKEGPSILRIQQVVRGDSAAYFCASSPLPAGAETQYFGPGTRLLVL.

This chain uses TRBV10-3 with TRBJ2-7; D is perhaps TRBD2 (5 bases). From germline, CDR1 is ENHRY and CDR2 SYGVKD. CDR3 length: 15 residues. Trimming left V 0 bases short and J 5 bases short, with 14 bases between. The CDR3 DNA reads as TGTGCCATCAGTGAGTCATCGGGGAATAGGAACGAGCAGTACTTC. Its translation is CAISESSGNRNEQYF.

Turning to this clone: Distinct nucleotide sequences in the sample also encode this CDR3. The V and J genes are TRBV18 and TRBJ1-5; no firm D call. Germline values: CDR1 KGHSH, CDR2 LQKENI. This CDR3 has 13 amino acids. Trimming took off 2 bases at V and 4 bases at J, with 6 bases between the two ends. This CDR3 is CASSPDQNQPQHF. The CDR3 nucleotides read TGTGCCAGCTCACCAGATCAAAATCAGCCCCAGCATTTT.

V gene TRBV4-1 combines with J gene TRBJ2-5; D is ambiguous. In germline, CDR1 is MGHRA, CDR2 YSYEKL. The CDR3 consists of 14 residues. V gave up 1 base and J gave up 5 bases, with 11 bases separating them. The chain's CDR3 is CASSQVALLETQYF. DNA for the CDR3: TGCGCCAGCAGCCAAGTGGCACTTCTGGAGACCCAGTACTTC.

The chain links TRBV18 to TRBJ2-1; 10 bases are a match to TRBD1. V shed 5 bases, J shed 8 bases, and the junction held 9 bases outside the gene matches. CDR3 length equals 15 residues. Per the germline V gene, CDR1 is KGHSH and CDR2 is LQKENI. CDR3 sequence: CASSTQATGGDEQFF. CDR3 nucleotides: TGTGCCAGCTCAACACAAGCGACAGGGGGCGATGAGCAGTTCTTC.

Worth noting for this clone: Other DNA variants within this sample encode the same CDR3. J is TRBJ2-3 and V is TRBV18; D remains ambiguous. V was pared by 2 bases and J by 4 bases, with 4 bases between. Per the germline V gene, CDR1 is KGHSH and CDR2 is LQKENI. The CDR3 runs to 12 residues. Here the CDR3 DNA reads TGTGCCAGCTCACCAACCGCAGATACGCAGTATTTT. Translating it yields CASSPTADTQYF.

In DNA, the CDR3 is TGTGCCAGTAGTATAGTCCGGGACGGTCTCCGATCTGGAAACACCATATATTTT. This sequence encodes CASSIVRDGLRSGNTIYF. The chain has TRBV19 and TRBJ1-3; tentative D call: TRBD1 (5 bases). Trimming stripped 1 base from V and 1 base from J, with 17 bases between. Germline V gene lookup returns CDR1 LNHDA and CDR2 SQIVND (reference sequence). The CDR3 sequence is 18 residues long. The full variable domain, rest sourced from reference TRBV19 and TRBJ1-3, is DGGITQSPKYLFRKEGQNVTLSCEQNLNHDAMYWYRQDPGQGLRLIYYSQIVNDFQKGDIAEGYSVSREKKESFPLTVTSAQKNPTAFYLCASSIVRDGLRSGNTIYFGEGSWLTVV.